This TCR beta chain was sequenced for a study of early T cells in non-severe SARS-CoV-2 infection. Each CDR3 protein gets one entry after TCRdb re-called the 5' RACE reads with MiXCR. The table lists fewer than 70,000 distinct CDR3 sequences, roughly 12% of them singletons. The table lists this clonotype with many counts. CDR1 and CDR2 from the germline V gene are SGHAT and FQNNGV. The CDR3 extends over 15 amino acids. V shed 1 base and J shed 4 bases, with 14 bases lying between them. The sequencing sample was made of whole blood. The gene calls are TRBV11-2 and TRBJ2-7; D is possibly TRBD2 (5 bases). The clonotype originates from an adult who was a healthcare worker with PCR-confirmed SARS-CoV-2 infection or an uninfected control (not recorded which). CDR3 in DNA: TGTGCCAGCAGCTTAGGTGGGCAGGACTTTTACGAGCAGTACTTC. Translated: CASSLGGQDFYEQYF.